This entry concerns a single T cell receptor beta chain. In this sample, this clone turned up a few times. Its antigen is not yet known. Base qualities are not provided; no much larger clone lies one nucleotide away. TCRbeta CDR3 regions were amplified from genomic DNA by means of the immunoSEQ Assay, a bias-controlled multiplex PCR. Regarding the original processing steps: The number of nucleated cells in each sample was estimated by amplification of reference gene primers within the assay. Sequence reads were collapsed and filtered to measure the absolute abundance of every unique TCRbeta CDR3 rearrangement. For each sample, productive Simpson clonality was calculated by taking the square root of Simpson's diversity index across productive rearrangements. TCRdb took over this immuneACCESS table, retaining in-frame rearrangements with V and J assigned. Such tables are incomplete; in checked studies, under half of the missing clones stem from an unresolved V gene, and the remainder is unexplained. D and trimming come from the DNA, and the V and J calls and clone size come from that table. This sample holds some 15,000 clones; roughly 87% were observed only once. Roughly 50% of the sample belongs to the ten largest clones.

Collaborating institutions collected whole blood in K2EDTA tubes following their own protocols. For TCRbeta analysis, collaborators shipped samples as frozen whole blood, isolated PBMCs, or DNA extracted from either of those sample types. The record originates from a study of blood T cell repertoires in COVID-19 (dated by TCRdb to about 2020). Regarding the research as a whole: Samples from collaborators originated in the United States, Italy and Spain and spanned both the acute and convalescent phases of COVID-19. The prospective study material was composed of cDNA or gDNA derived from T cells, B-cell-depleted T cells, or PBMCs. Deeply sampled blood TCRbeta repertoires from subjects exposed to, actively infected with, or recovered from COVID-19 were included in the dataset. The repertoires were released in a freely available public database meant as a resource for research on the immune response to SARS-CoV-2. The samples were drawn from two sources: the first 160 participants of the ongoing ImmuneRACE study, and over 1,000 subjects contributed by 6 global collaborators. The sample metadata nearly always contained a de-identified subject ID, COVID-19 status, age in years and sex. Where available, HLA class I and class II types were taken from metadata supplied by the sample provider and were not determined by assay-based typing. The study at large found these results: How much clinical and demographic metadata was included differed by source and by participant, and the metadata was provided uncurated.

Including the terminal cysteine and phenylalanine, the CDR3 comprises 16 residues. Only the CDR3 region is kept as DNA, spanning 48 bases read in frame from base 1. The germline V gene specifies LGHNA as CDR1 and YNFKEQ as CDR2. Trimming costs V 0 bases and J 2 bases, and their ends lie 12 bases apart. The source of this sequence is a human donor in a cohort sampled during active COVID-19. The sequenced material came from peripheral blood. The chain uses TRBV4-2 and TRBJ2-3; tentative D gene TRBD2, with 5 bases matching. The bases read TGTGCCAGCAGCCAAGAGAGGGCGGCTAACACAGATACGCAGTATTTT. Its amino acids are CASSQERAANTDTQYF.